Sequencing of this T cell receptor (beta chain) was carried out in a study of cytomegalovirus exposure and HLA in healthy donors. Study results and caveats: Productive status was seen about 87% or about 30% of the time for most TCR beta V segments in an earlier analysis. An analysis was carried out later, and it reportedly showed fewer N-insertions in an Asian-associated ancestry cluster than the roughly 670-donor mean. As a later analysis showed, a missense DCLRE1C variant was linked to trimming of TCR beta V- and J-genes. It was approximately 150 TCR beta chains that were listed as cytomegalovirus-associated.

The PCR ran on 60 Vbeta and 13 Jbeta primers. The assay was immunoSEQ multiplex PCR, and TCRdb's table has in-frame clones only and misses some. The table lists 180,000 or so clones, with around 0.7% in the top ten. To note about this clone: What it recognizes is unknown.

Sequencing was done on a sample of PBMCs. The origin of this receptor is a boy aged 10-17 years in good health and CMV-seronegative.

DNA of the CDR3: TGTGCCACCAGCAGGGCCAGGGTCCAGGGCTTTGCCTACGAGCAGTACTTC. Translating it yields CATSRARVQGFAYEQYF. The V and J genes are TRBV15 and TRBJ2-7, with D maybe TRBD1 (5 bases). V was clipped by 3 bases and J by 2 bases, with 20 bases between them. Germline V lookup: CDR1 LNHNV, CDR2 YYDKDF (reference sequence). This CDR3 spans 17 amino acids.